Listed below are T cell receptor beta chains from one sample, sequenced in a study of cytomegalovirus exposure and HLA in healthy donors. Here immunoSEQ multiplex PCR was the method, and the copy in TCRdb shows in-frame clones only, minus some. The table includes about 100,000 clones, about 74% detected once. The sequenced material came from PBMCs. All receptors come from a woman under 30 in good health and CMV-seropositive. CDR3s include the opening cysteine and the closing phenylalanine or tryptophan.

J gene: TRBJ2-2; V gene: TRBV6-6; CDR3 protein: CASRKTDRNTGELFF
J gene: TRBJ1-1; V gene: TRBV20-1; CDR3 protein: CSAKGAPEAFF
J gene: TRBJ2-1; V gene: TRBV30; CDR3 protein: CAWSGLAGGPQKFF
J gene: TRBJ2-3; V gene: TRBV7-9; CDR3 protein: CASSFAGTSTDTQYF
J gene: TRBJ2-7; V gene: TRBV28; CDR3 protein: CASSFGLAGVSYEQYF
J gene: TRBJ1-4; V gene: TRBV5-1; CDR3 protein: CASSLAAGVPKLFF
J gene: TRBJ2-5; V gene: TRBV27; CDR3 protein: CASSLSLEGETQYF
J gene: TRBJ2-7; V gene: TRBV2; CDR3 protein: CAILLTGLGEQYF
J gene: TRBJ1-5; V gene: TRBV6-5; CDR3 protein: CASSYSLGGNQPQHF
J gene: TRBJ1-6; V gene: TRBV5-4; CDR3 protein: CASREELNSPLHF
J gene: TRBJ2-7; V gene: TRBV5-4; CDR3 protein: CASSRGLAGSYEQYF
J gene: TRBJ2-7; V gene: TRBV11-2; CDR3 protein: CASTYSSMPYEQYF
J gene: TRBJ1-1; V gene: TRBV5-1; CDR3 protein: CASSLTGQLNTEAFF
J gene: TRBJ2-7; V gene: TRBV6-5; CDR3 protein: CASRAPGGVYEQYF
J gene: TRBJ2-2; V gene: TRBV9; CDR3 protein: CASSARTSGTGELFF
J gene: TRBJ1-2; V gene: TRBV28; CDR3 protein: CASSFSRGSYGYTF
J gene: TRBJ1-5; V gene: TRBV4-1; CDR3 protein: CASSQPPELGQPQHF
J gene: TRBJ2-7; V gene: TRBV7-8; CDR3 protein: CASSLSVAGDSEQYF
J gene: TRBJ2-7; V gene: TRBV28; CDR3 protein: CASSWLADTYEQYF
J gene: TRBJ2-6; V gene: TRBV6-1; CDR3 protein: CASSEMGGSGANVLTF
J gene: TRBJ2-1; V gene: TRBV2; CDR3 protein: CASSEAQWRGGGNEQFF
J gene: TRBJ2-3; V gene: TRBV18; CDR3 protein: CASSPQSGQGITDTQYF
J gene: TRBJ2-2; V gene: TRBV19; CDR3 protein: CASSITGSTGELFF
J gene: TRBJ1-2; V gene: TRBV19; CDR3 protein: CASGQVYGYTF
J gene: TRBJ1-2; V gene: TRBV4-1; CDR3 protein: CASSQPGGIGYTF
J gene: TRBJ2-1; V gene: TRBV2; CDR3 protein: CASRLGTTNEQFF
J gene: TRBJ1-1; V gene: TRBV6-5; CDR3 protein: CASSLTTGGLEAFF
J gene: TRBJ2-1; V gene: TRBV18; CDR3 protein: CASSPRSAGEQFF
J gene: TRBJ2-5; V gene: TRBV5-1; CDR3 protein: CASSLGTLGQFEQETQYF
J gene: TRBJ1-2; V gene: TRBV7-3; CDR3 protein: CASSLTGRGLGGYTF
J gene: TRBJ2-3; V gene: TRBV5-6; CDR3 protein: CASSFRGLADTQYF
J gene: TRBJ2-7; V gene: TRBV19; CDR3 protein: CASTPSGTGGYEQYF
J gene: TRBJ2-7; V gene: TRBV27; CDR3 protein: CASSLTSGAYEQYF
J gene: TRBJ2-7; V gene: TRBV5-8; CDR3 protein: CASSLAGQGVNEQYF
J gene: TRBJ1-1; V gene: TRBV5-1; CDR3 protein: CASKTGLDTEAFF
J gene: TRBJ2-7; V gene: TRBV27; CDR3 protein: CASSLYLGSGYEQYF
J gene: TRBJ2-7; V gene: TRBV4-1; CDR3 protein: CASSPGDRTLYEQYF
J gene: TRBJ1-2; V gene: TRBV28; CDR3 protein: CASSAPGQGAVGYTF
J gene: TRBJ2-1; V gene: TRBV6-5; CDR3 protein: CASSSGTGDYNEQFF
J gene: TRBJ1-1; V gene: TRBV9; CDR3 protein: CASSAPGVRTEAFF
J gene: TRBJ1-2; V gene: TRBV10-3; CDR3 protein: CAISESSTGTIYGYTF
J gene: TRBJ2-1; V gene: TRBV19; CDR3 protein: CASSIGSGSSINEQFF
J gene: TRBJ2-1; V gene: TRBV7-9; CDR3 protein: CASSSSAGEKQFF
J gene: TRBJ2-7; V gene: TRBV10-3; CDR3 protein: CATDPGTGIAQYF
J gene: TRBJ2-1; V gene: TRBV15; CDR3 protein: CATSRDTYNEQFF
J gene: TRBJ1-5; V gene: TRBV6-5; CDR3 protein: CASSYSTGSNQPQHF
J gene: TRBJ2-7; V gene: TRBV28; CDR3 protein: CASSKPGTSGNYEQYF
J gene: TRBJ2-1; V gene: TRBV2; CDR3 protein: CASSEELSYNEQFF
J gene: TRBJ1-1; V gene: TRBV7-9; CDR3 protein: CASSPKDRGGSEAFF